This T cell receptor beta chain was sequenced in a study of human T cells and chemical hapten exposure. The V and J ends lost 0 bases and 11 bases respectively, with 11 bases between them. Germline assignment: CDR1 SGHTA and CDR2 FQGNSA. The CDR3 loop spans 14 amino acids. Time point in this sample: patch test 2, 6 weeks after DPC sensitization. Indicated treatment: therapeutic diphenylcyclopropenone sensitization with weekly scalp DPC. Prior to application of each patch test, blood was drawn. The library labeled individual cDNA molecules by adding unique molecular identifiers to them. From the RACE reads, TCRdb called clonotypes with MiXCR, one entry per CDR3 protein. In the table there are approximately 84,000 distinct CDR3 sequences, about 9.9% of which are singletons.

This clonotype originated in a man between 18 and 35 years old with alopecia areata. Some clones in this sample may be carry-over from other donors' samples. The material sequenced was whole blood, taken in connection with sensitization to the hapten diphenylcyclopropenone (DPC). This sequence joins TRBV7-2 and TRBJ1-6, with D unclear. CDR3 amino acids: CASSLATGPPPLHF. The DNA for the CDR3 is TGTGCCAGCAGCTTAGCGACGGGCCCGCCACCCCTCCACTTT.